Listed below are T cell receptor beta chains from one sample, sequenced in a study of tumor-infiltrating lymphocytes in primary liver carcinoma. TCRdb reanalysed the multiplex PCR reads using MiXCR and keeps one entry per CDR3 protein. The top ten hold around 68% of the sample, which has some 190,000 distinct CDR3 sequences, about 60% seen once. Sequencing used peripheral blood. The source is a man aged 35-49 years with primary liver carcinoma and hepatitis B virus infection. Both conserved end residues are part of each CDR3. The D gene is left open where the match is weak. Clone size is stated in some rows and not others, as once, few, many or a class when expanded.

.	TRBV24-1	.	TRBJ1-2	CVTHRGGYTF	TGTGTCACCCATAGGGGCGGCTACACCTTC
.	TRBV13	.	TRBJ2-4	CASSFLGSGGFSKNIQYF	TGTGCCAGCAGCTTCTTGGGAAGCGGAGGGTTCTCCAAAAACATTCAGTACTTC
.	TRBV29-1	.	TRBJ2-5	CSVDGGRTEETQYF	TGCAGCGTTGATGGGGGGAGGACGGAAGAGACCCAGTACTTC
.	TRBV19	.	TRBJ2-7	CASSISGQGGGYEQYF	TGTGCCAGTAGTATATCCGGGCAGGGTGGGGGGTACGAGCAGTACTTC
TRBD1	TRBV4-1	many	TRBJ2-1	CASSQGTGQFF	TGCGCCAGCAGCCAAGGGACAGGGCAGTTCTTC
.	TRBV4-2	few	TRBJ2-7	CASSPDPGGPYEQYF	TGTGCCAGCAGCCCCGACCCTGGGGGACCCTACGAGCAGTACTTC
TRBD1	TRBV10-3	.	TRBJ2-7	CAISEEWDSGNEQYF	TGTGCCATCAGTGAGGAGTGGGACAGCGGTAACGAGCAGTACTTC
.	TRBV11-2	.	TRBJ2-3	CASSFQVSSTDTQYF	TGTGCCAGCAGCTTTCAGGTTTCTAGCACAGATACGCAGTATTTC
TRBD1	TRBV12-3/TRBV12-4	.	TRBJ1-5	CASNYVQTGTGGSQPQHF	TGTGCCAGCAATTACGTGCAAACCGGGACAGGGGGCAGTCAGCCCCAGCATTTT
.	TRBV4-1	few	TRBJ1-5	CASSQVTGSNQPQHF	TGCGCCAGCAGCCAAGTGACGGGGAGTAATCAGCCCCAGCATTTT
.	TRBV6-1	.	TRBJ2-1	CASSGWGDPSYNEQFF	TGTGCCAGCAGTGGGTGGGGGGACCCCTCCTACAATGAGCAGTTCTTC
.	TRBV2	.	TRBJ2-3	CASSGTAVDTQYF	TGTGCCAGCAGCGGAACAGCCGTTGATACGCAGTATTTT
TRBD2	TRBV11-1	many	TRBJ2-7	CASSLVSSGNEQYF	TGTGCCAGCAGCTTAGTTTCTAGCGGGAACGAGCAGTACTTC
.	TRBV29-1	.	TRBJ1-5	CSVATDINQPQHF	TGCAGCGTTGCGACAGATATTAATCAGCCCCAGCATTTT
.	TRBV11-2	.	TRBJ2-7	CASSLELGRGLRYF	TGTGCCAGCAGCTTAGAATTGGGGAGGGGGCTGCGGTACTTC
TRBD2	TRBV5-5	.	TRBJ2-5	CASSLGPGTRPQETQYF	TGTGCCAGCAGCTTAGGGCCGGGGACTAGGCCCCAAGAGACCCAGTACTTC
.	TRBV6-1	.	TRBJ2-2	CASSAGELFF	TGTGCCAGCAGTGCTGGGGAGCTGTTTTTT
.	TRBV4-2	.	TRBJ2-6	CASSQDGGSGADVLTF	TGTGCCAGCAGCCAAGATGGGGGAAGTGGGGCCGACGTCCTGACTTTC
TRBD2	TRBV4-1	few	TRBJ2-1	CASMQKALAGGPNEQFF	TGCGCCAGCATGCAAAAAGCCCTAGCGGGAGGGCCCAATGAGCAGTTCTTC
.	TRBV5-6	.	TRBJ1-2	CASSGGFNYGYTF	TGTGCCAGCAGCGGGGGATTTAACTATGGCTACACCTTC
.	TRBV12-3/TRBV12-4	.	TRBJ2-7	CASSLNRNYEQYF	TGTGCCAGCAGTTTAAACAGGAACTACGAGCAGTACTTC
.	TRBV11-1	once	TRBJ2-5	CASTLSGRETQYF	TGTGCCAGCACCTTAAGCGGTCGGGAGACCCAGTATTTC
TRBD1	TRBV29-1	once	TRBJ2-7	CSVIYRGLYEQYF	TGCAGCGTTATTTACAGGGGGCTCTACGAGCAGTACTTC
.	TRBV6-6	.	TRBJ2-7	CVSSYGGWGARTSYEQYF	TGTGTCAGCAGTTACGGGGGATGGGGGGCCCGGACGTCGTACGAGCAGTACTTC
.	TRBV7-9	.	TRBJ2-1	CASSQGLPPNEQSF	TGTGCCAGCAGCCAGGGACTTCCCCCGAATGAGCAGTCCTTC
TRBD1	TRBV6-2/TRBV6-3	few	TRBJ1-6	CASSYSAGGSPLHF	TGTGCCAGCAGTTACTCGGCAGGGGGTTCACCCCTCCACTTT
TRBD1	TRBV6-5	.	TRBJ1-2	CASRAGGEEGYGYTF	TGTGCCAGCAGGGCAGGGGGCGAGGAGGGATATGGCTACACCTTC
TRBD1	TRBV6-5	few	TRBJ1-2	CASSGTGNYGYTF	TGTGCCAGCAGCGGGACAGGGAACTATGGCTACACCTTC